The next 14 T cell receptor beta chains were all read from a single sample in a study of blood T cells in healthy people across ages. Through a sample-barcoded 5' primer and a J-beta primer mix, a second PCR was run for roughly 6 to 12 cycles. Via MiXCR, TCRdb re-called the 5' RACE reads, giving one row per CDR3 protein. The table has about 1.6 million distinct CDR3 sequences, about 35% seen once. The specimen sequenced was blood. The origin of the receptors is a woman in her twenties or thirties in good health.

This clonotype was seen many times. The CDR3: CSAGQGNEKLFF. The CDR3, as DNA: TGCAGCGCGGGACAGGGGAATGAAAAACTGTTTTTT. The genes are TRBV20-1 and TRBJ1-4; 10 bases agree with TRBD1. The CDR3 length is 12 residues. Germline V gene data show CDR1 as DFQATT and CDR2 as SNEGSKA (reference sequence).

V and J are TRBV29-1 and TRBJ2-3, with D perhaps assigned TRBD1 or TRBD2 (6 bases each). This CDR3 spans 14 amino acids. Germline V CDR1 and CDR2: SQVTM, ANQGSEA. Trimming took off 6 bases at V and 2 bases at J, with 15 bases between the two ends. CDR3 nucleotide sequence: TGCAGCGTAACATTAAGGGGGGTCACAGATACGCAGTATTTT. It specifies CSVTLRGVTDTQYF.

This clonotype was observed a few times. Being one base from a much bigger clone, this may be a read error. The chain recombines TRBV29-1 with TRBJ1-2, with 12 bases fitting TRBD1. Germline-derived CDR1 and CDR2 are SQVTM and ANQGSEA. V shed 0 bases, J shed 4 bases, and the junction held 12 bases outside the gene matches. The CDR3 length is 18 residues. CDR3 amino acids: CSVEDRRGQGAVSYGYTF. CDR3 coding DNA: TGCAGCGTTGAAGATCGCCGGGGACAGGGGGCGGTGAGCTATGGCTACACCTTC.

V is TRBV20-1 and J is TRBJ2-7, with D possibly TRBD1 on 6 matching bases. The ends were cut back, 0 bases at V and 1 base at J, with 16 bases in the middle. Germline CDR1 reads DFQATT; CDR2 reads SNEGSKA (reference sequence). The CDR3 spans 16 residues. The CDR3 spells CSARDLDSPFSYEQYF. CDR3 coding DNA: TGCAGTGCTAGAGATTTGGACAGCCCTTTTTCCTACGAGCAGTACTTC.

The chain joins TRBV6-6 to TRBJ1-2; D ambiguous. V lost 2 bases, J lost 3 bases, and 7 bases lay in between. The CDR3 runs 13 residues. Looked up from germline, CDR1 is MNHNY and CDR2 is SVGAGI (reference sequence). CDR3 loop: CASSYAGDYGYTF. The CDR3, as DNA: TGTGCCAGCAGTTACGCCGGGGACTATGGCTACACCTTC.

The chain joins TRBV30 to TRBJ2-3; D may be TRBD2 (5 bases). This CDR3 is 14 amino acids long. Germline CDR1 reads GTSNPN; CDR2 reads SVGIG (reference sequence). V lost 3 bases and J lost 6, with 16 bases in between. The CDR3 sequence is CAWSLDSARDTQYF. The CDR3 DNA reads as TGTGCCTGGAGCCTGGACTCCGCGCGGGATACGCAGTATTTT. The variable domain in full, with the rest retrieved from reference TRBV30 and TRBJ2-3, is SQTIHQWPATLVQPVGSPLSLECTVEGTSNPNLYWYRQAAGRGLQLLFYSVGIGQISSEVPQNLSASRPQDRQFILSSKKLLLSDSGFYLCAWSLDSARDTQYFGPGTRLTVL.

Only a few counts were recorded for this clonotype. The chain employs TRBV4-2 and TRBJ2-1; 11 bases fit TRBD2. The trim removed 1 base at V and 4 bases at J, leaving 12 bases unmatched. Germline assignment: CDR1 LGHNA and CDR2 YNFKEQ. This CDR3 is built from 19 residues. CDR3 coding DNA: TGTGCCAGCAGCCAAGTGGGCGGGGTAGCGGGGGGGCAATACAATGAGCAGTTCTTC. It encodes CASSQVGGVAGGQYNEQFF.

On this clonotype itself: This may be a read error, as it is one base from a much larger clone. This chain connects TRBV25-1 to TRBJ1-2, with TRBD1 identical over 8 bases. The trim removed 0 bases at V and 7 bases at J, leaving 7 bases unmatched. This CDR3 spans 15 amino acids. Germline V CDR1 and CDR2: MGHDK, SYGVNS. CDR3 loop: CASSEYQGAGCGYTF. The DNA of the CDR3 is TGTGCCAGCAGTGAATATCAGGGGGCCGGCTGTGGCTACACCTTC.

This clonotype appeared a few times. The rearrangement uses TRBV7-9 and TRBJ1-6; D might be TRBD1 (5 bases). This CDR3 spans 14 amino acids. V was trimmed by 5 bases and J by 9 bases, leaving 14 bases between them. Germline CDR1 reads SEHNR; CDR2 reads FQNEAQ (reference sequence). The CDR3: CASSPTRDLSPLHF. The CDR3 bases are TGTGCCAGCAGCCCGACACGGGACCTTTCACCCCTCCACTTT. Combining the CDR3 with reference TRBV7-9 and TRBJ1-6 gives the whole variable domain DTGVSQNPRHKITKRGQNVTFRCDPISEHNRLYWYRQTLGQGPEFLTYFQNEAQLEKSRLLSDRFSAERPKGSFSTLEIQRTEQGDSAMYLCASSPTRDLSPLHFGNGTRLTVT.

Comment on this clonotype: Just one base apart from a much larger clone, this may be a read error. CDR3 DNA: TGTGCCAGCAGCTTAAACGGGGGGGGCAACGAGCAGTACTTC. Its translation is CASSLNGGGNEQYF. The chain employs TRBV7-3 and TRBJ2-7; 8 bases are shared with TRBD2. The CDR3 runs to 14 residues. The V and J ends lost 1 base and 5 bases, in that order; junction bases with no gene match: 4. Germline lookup yields CDR1 SGHTA and CDR2 FQGTGA.

The CDR3 sequence is CASSLVGGGGDTQYF. The CDR3 DNA follows: TGTGCCAGCAGTTTAGTAGGAGGGGGCGGGGATACGCAGTATTTT. The V gene is TRBV27, the J gene TRBJ2-3, with D perhaps matching TRBD1 (7 bases). The CDR3 contains 15 residues. V was pared by 2 bases and J by 6 bases, with 15 bases between. CDR1 MNHEY and CDR2 SMNVEV come from the germline V gene (reference sequence).

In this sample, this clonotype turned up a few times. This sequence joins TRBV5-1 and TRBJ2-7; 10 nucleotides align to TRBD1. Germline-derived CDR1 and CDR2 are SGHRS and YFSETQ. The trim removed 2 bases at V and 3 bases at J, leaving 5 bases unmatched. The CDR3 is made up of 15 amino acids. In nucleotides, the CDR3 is TGCGCCAGCAGCTTAACGGGACAGGGGTACTACGAGCAGTACTTC. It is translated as CASSLTGQGYYEQYF.

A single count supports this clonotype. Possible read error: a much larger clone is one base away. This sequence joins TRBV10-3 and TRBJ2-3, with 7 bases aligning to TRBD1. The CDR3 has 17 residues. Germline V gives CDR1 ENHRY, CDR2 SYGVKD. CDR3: CATSEAPTGSSTDTQYF. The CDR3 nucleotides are TGTGCCACCAGTGAGGCACCGACAGGGTCTAGCACAGATACGCAGTATTTT.

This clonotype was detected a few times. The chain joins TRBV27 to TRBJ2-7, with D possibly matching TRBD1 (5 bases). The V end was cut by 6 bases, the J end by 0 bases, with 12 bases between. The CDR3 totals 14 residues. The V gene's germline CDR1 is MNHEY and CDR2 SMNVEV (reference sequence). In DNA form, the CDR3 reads TGTGCCAGCAGGGAAGGGGAACTCTCCTACGAGCAGTACTTC. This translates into CASREGELSYEQYF.